These 28 T cell receptor beta chains were sequenced from one sample in a study of blood T cell repertoires in COVID-19. Sequencing was performed with immunoSEQ multiplex PCR; in TCRdb, only in-frame clones are kept and a portion is missing. The sample shows fewer than 450,000 clones, 85% to 90% of them seen only once. Input material: peripheral blood. These receptor sequences come from a woman in her 70s with COVID-19, enrolled during active disease.

This chain connects TRBV6-6 to TRBJ1-2; D is ambiguous. The CDR3 is 12 amino acids. Germline V gene data show CDR1 as MNHNY and CDR2 as SVGAGI (reference sequence). Trimming removed 6 bases at V and 2 bases at J, with 7 bases between. The chain's CDR3 is CASRSENYGYTF. In DNA form, the CDR3 reads TGTGCCAGCAGGTCAGAAAACTATGGCTACACCTTC.

The DNA for the CDR3 is TGTGCCAGCAGATCCCAGGCAGCGGGCAATCAGCCCCAGCATTTT. Protein product: CASRSQAAGNQPQHF. The chain uses TRBV6-5 and TRBJ1-5; D is uncertain. From germline, CDR1 is MNHEY and CDR2 SVGAGI. The CDR3 covers 15 residues. V was trimmed by 6 bases and J by 2 bases, leaving 14 bases between them.

The chain has TRBV15 and TRBJ2-1; 10 bases agree with TRBD2. Per germline, CDR1 LNHNV and CDR2 YYDKDF (reference sequence). V was pared by 3 bases and J by 7 bases, with 3 bases of the junction left unmatched. The CDR3 spans 14 residues. Here the CDR3 DNA reads TGTGCCACCAGCAGGAATAGCGGGGGGAATGAGCAGTTCTTC. This translates into CATSRNSGGNEQFF.

The genes are TRBV5-4 and TRBJ1-2; possibly TRBD1 for D (6 bases). Germline lookup yields CDR1 SGHNT and CDR2 YYREEE (reference sequence). V shed 0 bases and J shed 7 bases, with 13 bases lying between them. The CDR3 length is 14 residues. The CDR3 is CASSLATGWGGYTF. CDR3 coding DNA: TGTGCCAGCAGCTTGGCCACAGGGTGGGGTGGCTACACCTTC.

This clone has only one observation. This rearrangement joins TRBV12-3 or TRBV12-4 to TRBJ1-2, with D possibly TRBD1 on 6 matching bases. With 5 bases removed from V and 7 bases from J, the gap between germline ends came to 14 bases. The CDR3 is 13 residues long. Here the CDR3 reads CASSLEPGAGYTF. As DNA, the CDR3 is TGTGCCAGCAGTCTGGAACCAGGGGCTGGCTACACCTTC.

The gene calls are TRBV28 and TRBJ1-6; D remains ambiguous. CDR3 length: 13 residues. Germline V gene data show CDR1 as MDHEN and CDR2 as SYDVKM. V lost 8 bases, J lost 9 bases, and 14 bases lay in between. The CDR3 nucleotides read TGTGCCAGCTCTCGCGGCCGGGGTTCACCCCTCCACTTT. Encoded protein: CASSRGRGSPLHF.

This clone showed up just once. The rearrangement links TRBV27 to TRBJ1-2, with D perhaps TRBD1 (5 bases). The CDR3 sequence is 15 residues long. The germline V gene has CDR1 MNHEY and CDR2 SMNVEV (reference sequence). Trimming pared 2 bases from V and 7 bases from J, leaving 17 bases between. Written as DNA, the CDR3 is TGTGCCAGCAGTTTAGCCCCCGGACACACCGGTGGCTACACCTTC. Amino acids: CASSLAPGHTGGYTF.

The chain is built from TRBV29-1 and TRBJ1-2, with a weak D call TRBD1 (5 bases). Germline V gene lookup returns CDR1 SQVTM and CDR2 ANQGSEA. V was cut by 5 bases and J by 8 bases, with 12 bases left in between. The CDR3 has 11 amino acids. In DNA, the CDR3 is TGCAGCGTTTTTAGGGGCTGGGGCTACACCTTC. As protein: CSVFRGWGYTF.

The V gene is TRBV7-2, the J gene TRBJ2-3; maybe TRBD2 (5 bases). In germline, CDR1 is SGHTA, CDR2 FQGNSA. Trimming took 5 bases from V and 2 from J, leaving 14 bases between them. There are 15 residues in the CDR3. CDR3: CASSLSGRLTDTQYF. The CDR3 nucleotides read TGTGCCAGCAGCCTGAGCGGCAGACTCACAGATACGCAGTATTTT.

The chain has TRBV19 and TRBJ2-7, with 11 bases identical to TRBD1. Trimming removed 5 bases from V and 4 bases from J; junction bases left unmatched: 7. The CDR3 extends over 15 amino acids. From germline, CDR1 is LNHDA and CDR2 SQIVND (reference sequence). CDR3 amino acids: CASSSPGQGGYEQYF. The CDR3 DNA reads TGTGCCAGTAGTTCTCCGGGACAGGGGGGGTACGAGCAGTACTTC.

CDR3 DNA: TGCGCCAGCAGCCAAGAAGACAGAGGACAGCCCCAGCATTTT. Translated: CASSQEDRGQPQHF. V and J are TRBV4-3 and TRBJ1-5; maybe TRBD1 (5 bases). CDR3 length: 14 amino acids. The germline gives CDR1 LGHNA, CDR2 YSLEER. V dropped 0 bases and J dropped 7 bases, with 10 bases sitting between them.

J is TRBJ2-7 and V is TRBV5-5; 7 bases match TRBD1. The germline CDR1 and CDR2 sequences are SGHKS and YYEKEE (reference sequence). V shed 5 bases and J 5 bases; nucleotides not matched to a gene: 7. The CDR3 has 13 residues. CDR3 DNA: TGTGCCAGCAGTTTCGGGACAGCCAACGAGCAGTACTTC. This gives the protein CASSFGTANEQYF.

This clone was found a few times. The J gene is TRBJ2-7, the V gene TRBV28; TRBD1 is a possible D gene (5 bases). Trimming cost V 5 bases and J 1 base, with 9 bases left between them. Germline loops: CDR1 MDHEN, CDR2 SYDVKM. The CDR3 runs 13 residues. This CDR3 is CASSVRTSYEQYF. The CDR3 DNA reads TGTGCCAGCAGTGTCCGGACATCCTACGAGCAGTACTTC.

The chain has TRBV28 and TRBJ2-1; the match to TRBD2 covers 12 bases. The V segment lost 7 bases and the J segment 6 bases; nucleotides outside the gene matches: 19. The CDR3 contains 19 residues. Germline loops: CDR1 MDHEN, CDR2 SYDVKM. The CDR3 loop reads CASKILRASGGVFPNEQFF. For the CDR3, the DNA is TGTGCCAGCAAGATTTTACGGGCTAGCGGGGGGGTTTTCCCCAATGAGCAGTTCTTC.

The rearrangement uses TRBV4-2 and TRBJ1-2; 7 nucleotides line up with TRBD1. From germline, CDR1 is LGHNA and CDR2 YNFKEQ. J was trimmed by 0 bases and V by 1 base; bases with no gene match: 23. This CDR3 comprises 22 residues. This chain's CDR3 is CASSQVMLWSGQYIIANYGYTF. For the CDR3, the DNA is TGTGCCAGCAGCCAAGTTATGTTATGGTCGGGACAGTATATTATAGCTAACTATGGCTACACCTTC.

This chain connects TRBV4-1 to TRBJ1-2; TRBD1 might be the D (5 bases). Germline loops: CDR1 MGHRA, CDR2 YSYEKL. Between the trimmed V and J ends, which lost 4 bases and 8 bases, there was a span of 20 bases. This CDR3 is built from 15 residues. The CDR3 here is CASSPANSQGSGYTF. The DNA of the CDR3 is TGCGCCAGCAGCCCGGCAAATAGCCAGGGATCCGGCTACACCTTC.

J is TRBJ2-1 and V is TRBV27; TRBD1 agrees at 10 bases. This CDR3 has 15 amino acids. The germline CDR1 and CDR2 sequences are MNHEY and SMNVEV (reference sequence). With V trimmed by 6 bases and J by 2 bases, 4 bases remained unmatched. CDR3 DNA: TGTGCCAGCAGATCGACAGGGGGCGCCTACAATGAGCAGTTCTTC. Translation gives CASRSTGGAYNEQFF.

The rearrangement links TRBV27 to TRBJ2-7; D possibly corresponds to TRBD1 (5 bases). CDR1 MNHEY and CDR2 SMNVEV come from the germline V gene (reference sequence). V was shortened by 6 bases and J by 6 bases, with 15 bases between the two germline ends. The CDR3 is made up of 13 amino acids. CDR3 bases: TGTGCCAGCAGACCGCCAGGGTACGGCGAGCAGTACTTC. It yields the protein CASRPPGYGEQYF.

The rearrangement links TRBV3-1 (or the pseudogene TRBV3-2) to TRBJ1-6; TRBD1 matches 11 bases. After removal of 1 base from V and 10 bases from J, the junction contained 3 bases not matched to a gene. The CDR3 length is 15 residues. Germline loops: CDR1 LGHDT, CDR2 YNNKEL (reference sequence). In DNA form, the CDR3 reads TGTGCCAGCAGCCAAGGGGGGACAGGGGGATCACCCCTCCACTTT. Its translation: CASSQGGTGGSPLHF.

This rearrangement joins TRBV14 to TRBJ1-1; 7 bases agree with TRBD1. There are 14 residues in the CDR3. Unmatched junction bases numbered 5, after V lost 6 bases and J lost 1 base. CDR1 is SGHDN and CDR2 is FVKESK in the germline V gene. In DNA form, the CDR3 reads TGTGCCAGCAGATACAGGGGACCGAACACTGAAGCTTTCTTT. It codes for CASRYRGPNTEAFF.

The gene calls are TRBV5-4 and TRBJ1-3; TRBD1 is a possible D gene (5 bases). Germline V gene data show CDR1 as SGHNT and CDR2 as YYREEE (reference sequence). Trimming left V 0 bases short and J 1 base short, with 11 bases between. The CDR3 runs 16 residues. CDR3 sequence reads: CASSLAGGDSGNTIYF. CDR3 DNA sequence: TGTGCCAGCAGCTTGGCCGGGGGGGATTCTGGAAACACCATATATTTT.

This rearrangement joins TRBV24-1 to TRBJ2-7, with D perhaps matching TRBD1 (5 bases). CDR1 KGHDR and CDR2 SFDVKD come from the germline V gene. V lost 5 bases, J lost 3 bases, and 16 bases lay in between. The CDR3 extends over 15 amino acids. The CDR3 spells CATSGELTGHYEQYF. The CDR3 DNA reads as TGTGCCACCAGTGGGGAACTGACTGGACACTACGAGCAGTACTTC.

V is TRBV2 and J is TRBJ1-3; TRBD1 matches at 9 bases. The germline V gene encodes CDR1 SNHLY and CDR2 FYNNEI. The J segment lost 9 bases and the V segment lost 6 bases, leaving 9 bases of the junction unmatched. The CDR3 has 14 amino acids. The CDR3 coding sequence is TGTGCCAGCAGCGGCGGGACAGGGAGGGCCACCATATATTTT. As protein: CASSGGTGRATIYF.

The CDR3 sequence: CASSFWGPGTTEAFF. For the CDR3, the DNA is TGTGCCAGCAGCTTTTGGGGGCCCGGAACCACTGAAGCTTTCTTT. This chain connects TRBV7-2 to TRBJ1-1; TRBD1 is a possible D gene (6 bases). This CDR3 has 15 amino acids. Between the trimmed V and J ends, which lost 3 bases and 4 bases, there was a span of 15 bases. Germline V gives CDR1 SGHTA, CDR2 FQGNSA.

The rearrangement links TRBV7-9 to TRBJ2-1, with 15 bases aligning to TRBD2. CDR1 is SEHNR, CDR2 FQNEAQ, per germline (reference sequence). V lost 3 bases, J lost 4 bases, and 7 bases stayed unmatched. The CDR3 sequence is 18 residues long. The CDR3 protein is CASSFGLAGGQFYNEQFF. CDR3 in DNA: TGTGCCAGCAGCTTCGGACTAGCGGGGGGGCAATTTTACAATGAGCAGTTCTTC.

The V call is TRBV3-1 (or the pseudogene TRBV3-2), the J call TRBJ2-6, with unresolved D. Trimming took off 4 bases at V and 0 bases at J, with 16 bases between the two ends. The V gene's germline CDR1 is LGHDT and CDR2 YNNKEL (reference sequence). The CDR3 has 18 amino acids. CDR3 sequence reads: CASSPRRQVNSGANVLTF. CDR3 nucleotides: TGTGCCAGCAGCCCTCGCCGGCAGGTAAACTCTGGGGCCAACGTCCTGACTTTC.

The V and J genes are TRBV18 and TRBJ2-3; the match to TRBD1 covers 8 bases. The CDR3 runs 14 residues. V was clipped by 3 bases and J by 6 bases; unmatched bases: 5. Germline lookup yields CDR1 KGHSH and CDR2 LQKENI. This chain's CDR3 is CASSPGQGGDTQYF. DNA for the CDR3: TGTGCCAGCTCACCCGGACAGGGTGGGGATACGCAGTATTTT.

The chain uses TRBV12-3 or TRBV12-4 and TRBJ1-2; 10 bases line up with TRBD1. V lost 5 bases and J lost 9; bases outside the gene matches: 6. The CDR3 consists of 13 residues. CDR3 DNA sequence: TGTGCCAGCAGTCCGGGACAGGGGATAAGCTACACCTTC. This sequence encodes CASSPGQGISYTF.